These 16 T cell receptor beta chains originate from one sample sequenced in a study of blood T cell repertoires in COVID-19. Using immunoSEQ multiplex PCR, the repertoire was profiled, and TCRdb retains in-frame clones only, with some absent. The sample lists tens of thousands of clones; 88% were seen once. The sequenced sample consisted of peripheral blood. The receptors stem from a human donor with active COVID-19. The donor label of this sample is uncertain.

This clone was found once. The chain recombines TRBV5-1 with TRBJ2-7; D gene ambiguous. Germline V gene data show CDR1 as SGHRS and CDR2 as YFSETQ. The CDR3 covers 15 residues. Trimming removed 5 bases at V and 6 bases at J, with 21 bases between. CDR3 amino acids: CASSSGQTLGIEQYF. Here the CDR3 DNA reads TGCGCCAGCAGTTCGGGTCAGACCCTAGGCATCGAGCAGTACTTC.

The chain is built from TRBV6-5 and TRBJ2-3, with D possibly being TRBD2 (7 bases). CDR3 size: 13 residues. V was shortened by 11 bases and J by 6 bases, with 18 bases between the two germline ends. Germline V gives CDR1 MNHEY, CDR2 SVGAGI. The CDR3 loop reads CAGRGGGLDTQYF. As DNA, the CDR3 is TGTGCCGGTCGTGGGGGGGGCCTGGATACGCAGTATTTT.

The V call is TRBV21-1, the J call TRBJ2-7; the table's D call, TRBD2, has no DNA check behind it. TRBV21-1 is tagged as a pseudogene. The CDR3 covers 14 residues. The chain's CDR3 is CASSKGERGYEQYF. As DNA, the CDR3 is TGTGCCAGCAGCAAAGGCGAGCGGGGCTACGAGCAGTACTTC.

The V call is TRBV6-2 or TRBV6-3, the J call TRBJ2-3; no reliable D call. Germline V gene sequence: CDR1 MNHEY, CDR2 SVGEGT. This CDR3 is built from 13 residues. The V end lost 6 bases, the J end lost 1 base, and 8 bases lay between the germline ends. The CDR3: CASSSDGTDTQYF. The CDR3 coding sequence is TGTGCCAGCAGCAGCGACGGCACAGATACGCAGTATTTT.

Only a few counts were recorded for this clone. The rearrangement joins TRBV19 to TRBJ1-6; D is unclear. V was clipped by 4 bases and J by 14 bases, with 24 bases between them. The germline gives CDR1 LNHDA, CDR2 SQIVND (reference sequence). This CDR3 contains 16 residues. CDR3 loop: CASSRPGSSRTASLHF. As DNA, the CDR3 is TGTGCCAGTAGTAGACCGGGGTCCAGTCGAACCGCATCCCTCCACTTT.

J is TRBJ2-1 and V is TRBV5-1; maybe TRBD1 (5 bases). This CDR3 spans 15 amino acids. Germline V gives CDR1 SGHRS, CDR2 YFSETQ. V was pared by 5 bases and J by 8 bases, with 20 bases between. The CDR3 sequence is CASSHGRGSIHEQFF. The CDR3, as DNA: TGCGCCAGCAGTCATGGTAGGGGATCCATCCATGAGCAGTTCTTC.

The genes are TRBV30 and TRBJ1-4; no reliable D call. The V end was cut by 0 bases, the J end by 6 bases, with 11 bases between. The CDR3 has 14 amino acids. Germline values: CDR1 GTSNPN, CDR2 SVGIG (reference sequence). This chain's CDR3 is CAWSVPRFHEKLFF. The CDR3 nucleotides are TGTGCCTGGAGTGTACCCAGGTTTCATGAAAAACTGTTTTTT.

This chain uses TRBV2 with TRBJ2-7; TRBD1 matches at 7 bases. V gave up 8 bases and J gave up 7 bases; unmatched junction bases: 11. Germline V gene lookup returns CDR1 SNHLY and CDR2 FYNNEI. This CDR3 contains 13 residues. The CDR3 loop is CASQGTAQGEQYF. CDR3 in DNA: TGTGCCAGCCAAGGGACAGCCCAGGGGGAGCAGTACTTC.

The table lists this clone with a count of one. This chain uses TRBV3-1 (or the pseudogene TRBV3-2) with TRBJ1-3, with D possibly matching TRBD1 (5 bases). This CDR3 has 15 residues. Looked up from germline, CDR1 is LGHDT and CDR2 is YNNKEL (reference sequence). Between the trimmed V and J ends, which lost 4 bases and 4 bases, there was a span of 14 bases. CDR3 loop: CASSPGSRGGNTIYF. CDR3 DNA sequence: TGTGCCAGCAGCCCAGGGTCAAGGGGCGGAAACACCATATATTTT.

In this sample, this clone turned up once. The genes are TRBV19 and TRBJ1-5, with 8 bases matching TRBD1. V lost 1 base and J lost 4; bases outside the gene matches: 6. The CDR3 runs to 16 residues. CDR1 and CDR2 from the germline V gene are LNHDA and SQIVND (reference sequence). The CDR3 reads CASSIAGTGRNQPQHF. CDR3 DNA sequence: TGTGCCAGTAGTATAGCGGGGACAGGCAGGAATCAGCCCCAGCATTTT.

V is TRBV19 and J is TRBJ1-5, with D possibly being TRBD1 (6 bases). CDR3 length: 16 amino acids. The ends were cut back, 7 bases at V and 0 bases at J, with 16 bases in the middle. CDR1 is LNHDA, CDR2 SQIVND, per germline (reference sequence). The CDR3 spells CASTHREGFSNQPQHF. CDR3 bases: TGTGCCAGTACTCACAGGGAGGGGTTTAGCAATCAGCCCCAGCATTTT.

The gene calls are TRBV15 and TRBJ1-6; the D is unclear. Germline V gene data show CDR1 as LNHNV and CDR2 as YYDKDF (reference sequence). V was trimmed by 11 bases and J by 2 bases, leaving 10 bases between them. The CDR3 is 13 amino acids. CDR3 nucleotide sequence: TGTGCCGCATCCCCGGCCTATAATTCACCCCTCCACTTT. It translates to CAASPAYNSPLHF.

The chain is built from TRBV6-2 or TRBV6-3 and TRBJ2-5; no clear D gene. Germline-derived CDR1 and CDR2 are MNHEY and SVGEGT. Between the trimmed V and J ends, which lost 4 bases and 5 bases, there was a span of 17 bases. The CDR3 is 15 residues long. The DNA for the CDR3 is TGTGCCAGCAGTTGCCCCCCCAGATGGTGGGAGACCCAGTACTTC. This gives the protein CASSCPPRWWETQYF.

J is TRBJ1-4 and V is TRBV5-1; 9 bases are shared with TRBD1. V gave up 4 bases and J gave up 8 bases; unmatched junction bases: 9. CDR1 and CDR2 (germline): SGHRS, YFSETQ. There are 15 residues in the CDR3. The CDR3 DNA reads TGCGCCAGCAGCACTACCGGGACAGGGATCGAAAAACTGTTTTTT. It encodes CASSTTGTGIEKLFF.

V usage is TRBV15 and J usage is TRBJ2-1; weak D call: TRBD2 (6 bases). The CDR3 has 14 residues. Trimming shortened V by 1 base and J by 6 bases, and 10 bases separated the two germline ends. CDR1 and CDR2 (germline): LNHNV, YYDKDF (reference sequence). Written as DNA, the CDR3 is TGTGCCACCAGCAGAGTTGCGGGAAGCAATGAGCAGTTCTTC. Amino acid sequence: CATSRVAGSNEQFF.

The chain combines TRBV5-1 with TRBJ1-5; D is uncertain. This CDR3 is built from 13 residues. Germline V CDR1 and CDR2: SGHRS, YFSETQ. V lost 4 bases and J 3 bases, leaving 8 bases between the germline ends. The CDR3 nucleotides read TGCGCCAGCAGCCCAGAATCCAATCAGCCCCAGCATTTT. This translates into CASSPESNQPQHF.